These 14 T cell receptor beta chains share one sample of origin, sequenced in a study of breast tumors, draining lymph nodes, adjacent tissues. In TCRdb, the multiplex PCR reads were re-called with MiXCR into one record per CDR3 protein. The sample consists of 66,000 or so distinct CDR3 sequences, roughly two fifths of them appearing once. Source material: breast tumor tissue. Receptors were obtained from a female donor with breast cancer. Some clones in this sample may be carry-over from other donors' samples.

With respect to this clonotype: At one of its ends the junction is not consistent with the germline gene, which may arise from a read error. The chain is built from TRBV7-9 and TRBJ2-1; D gene unclear. The CDR3 consists of 13 residues. Germline V gene data show CDR1 as SEHNR and CDR2 as FQNEAQ (reference sequence). The CDR3 is CANSPTAYNEQFF. The DNA for the CDR3 is TGTGCCAACAGCCCCACAGCATACAATGAGCAGTTCTTC.

The genes are TRBV7-9 and TRBJ2-7, with 7 nucleotides matching TRBD1. This CDR3 comprises 15 residues. J was trimmed by 3 bases and V by 5 bases; bases with no gene match: 10. The germline V gene has CDR1 SEHNR and CDR2 FQNEAQ (reference sequence). DNA of the CDR3: TGTGCCAGCAGCGCAACCGGGACAGAGCTCTACGAGCAGTACTTC. Translation gives CASSATGTELYEQYF.

This clonotype was detected ten times or more. This chain connects TRBV3-1 to TRBJ1-4; TRBD1 agrees at 10 bases. Per the germline V gene, CDR1 is LGHDT and CDR2 is YNNKEL (reference sequence). V shed 4 bases and J 7 bases; nucleotides not matched to a gene: 9. The CDR3 spans 16 residues. The CDR3 DNA follows: TGTGCCAGCAGCCCCCGGGACAGGGGAGGGGGTGAAAAACTGTTTTTT. Translating gives CASSPRDRGGGEKLFF.

This clonotype occurred many times. The CDR3 here is CASSQAGVKNGYTF. For the CDR3, the DNA is TGTGCCAGCAGCCAAGCGGGGGTGAAGAATGGCTACACCTTC. This sequence joins TRBV3-1 and TRBJ1-2; tentative D call: TRBD1 (5 bases). The CDR3 covers 14 residues. With 1 base removed from V and 6 bases from J, the gap between germline ends came to 12 bases. Looked up from germline, CDR1 is LGHDT and CDR2 is YNNKEL (reference sequence).

Points on this clonotype: The DNA is left out, because the CDR3 cannot be placed on it with certainty; the CDR3 is given as TCRdb lists it. J is TRBJ1-5 and V is TRBV14; the DNA was not compared with TRBD1, the D call given in the table. Germline V gene sequence: CDR1 SGHDN, CDR2 FVKESK. The CDR3 has 22 residues if both end residues are counted. The CDR3 region is CASSQDVPYEQYFGPGTQPQHF.

As to this clonotype: A much bigger clone sits one base away, suggesting this may be a read error. The chain has TRBV12-3 or TRBV12-4 and TRBJ2-1, with TRBD1 matching 8 bases. Trimming at V came to 0 bases and at J to 3 bases, leaving 13 bases not matched to a gene. The CDR3 has 19 residues. CDR3 amino acids: CASSLARVAGTGNYNEQFF. As DNA, the CDR3 is TGTGCCAGCAGTTTAGCTCGGGTTGCCGGGACAGGAAACTACAATGAGCAGTTCTTC.

This clonotype was counted ten times or more. A much larger clone lies one base from this, so it may be a read error. CDR3 DNA: TGTGCCAGCAGACTCCCTTACTGGGACTACCATGTGGATCCGCAGTATTTT. Translated, it gives CASRLPYWDYHVDPQYF. The chain couples TRBV7-9 to TRBJ2-3; 7 bases agree with TRBD2. V dropped 6 bases and J dropped 10; count of bases not matched to a gene: 22. Germline CDR1 is SEHNR and CDR2 is FQNEAQ (reference sequence). CDR3 length equals 17 residues.

The chain couples TRBV13 to TRBJ1-6, with 7 bases lining up with TRBD1. V dropped 2 bases and J dropped 6; count of bases not matched to a gene: 4. This CDR3 contains 15 residues. Germline-derived CDR1 and CDR2 are PRHDT and FYEKMQ (reference sequence). CDR3 protein: CASSLRTGPNSPLHF. CDR3 in DNA: TGTGCCAGCAGCTTACGGACAGGCCCTAATTCACCCCTCCACTTT.

This clonotype came up many times. This rearrangement joins TRBV12-3 or TRBV12-4 to TRBJ1-5, with a weak D call TRBD1 (6 bases). The CDR3 loop spans 18 amino acids. Trimming stripped 3 bases from V and 0 bases from J, with 18 bases between. The CDR3 protein is CASSFQGMLIFSNQPQHF. The CDR3 coding sequence is TGTGCCAGCAGTTTTCAGGGGATGCTAATATTTAGCAATCAGCCCCAGCATTTT.

As concerns this clonotype: A much bigger clone sits one base away, suggesting this may be a read error. The genes are TRBV5-8 and TRBJ2-1; weak D call: TRBD2 (7 bases). CDR1 and CDR2 from the germline V gene are SGHTS and YDEGEE. This CDR3 spans 13 amino acids. DNA of the CDR3: TGTGTCAGCAGGAGGTGGGGGGGCTATGAGCAGTTCTTC. Protein product: CVSRRWGGYEQFF. The full variable domain, its missing parts supplied by reference TRBV5-8 and TRBJ2-1, is EAGVTQSPTHLIKTRGQQATLRCSPISGHTSVYWYQQALGLGLQFLLWYDEGEERNRGNFPPRFSGRQFPNYSSELNVNALELEDSALYLCVSRRWGGYEQFFGPGTRLTVL.

This clonotype was seen at least ten times. This sequence joins TRBV24-1 and TRBJ2-4; 16 bases align to TRBD2. After removal of 4 bases from V and 0 bases from J, the junction contained 17 bases not matched to a gene. Germline V CDR1 and CDR2: KGHDR, SFDVKD. The CDR3 has 23 amino acids. The DNA of the CDR3 is TGTGCCACCAGTGAATCCGGGACTAGCGGGAGGGCCCCGGCGAAAGTAGCCAAAAACATTCAGTACTTC. Its translation is CATSESGTSGRAPAKVAKNIQYF.

This clonotype was seen many times. The chain recombines TRBV5-1 with TRBJ2-1; 8 nucleotides agree with TRBD1. Germline values: CDR1 SGHRS, CDR2 YFSETQ. This CDR3 contains 16 residues. The V and J ends lost 5 bases and 3 bases, in that order; junction bases with no gene match: 10. CDR3 protein: CASRPNGQGLYNEQFF. Here the CDR3 DNA reads TGCGCCAGCAGACCTAATGGACAGGGACTCTACAATGAGCAGTTCTTC.

This clonotype was detected ten times or more. The V gene is TRBV5-8, the J gene TRBJ2-7; TRBD2 aligns across 11 bases. V dropped 5 bases and J dropped 7; count of bases not matched to a gene: 8. The CDR3 spans 14 residues. Germline V lookup: CDR1 SGHTS, CDR2 YDEGEE. Written as DNA, the CDR3 is TGTGCCAGCAGAATAGCGGGAGGGCCGTTGGAGCAGTACTTC. Amino acids: CASRIAGGPLEQYF.

The table lists this clonotype with many counts. The chain employs TRBV6-2 or TRBV6-3 and TRBJ2-1; no clear D. The CDR3 consists of 12 residues. V was pared by 2 bases and J by 7 bases, with 6 bases between. Germline CDR1 reads MNHEY; CDR2 reads SVGEGT. The CDR3 bases are TGTGCCAGCAGTTACATAGGAAATGAGCAGTTCTTC. It codes for CASSYIGNEQFF.